This entry features one T cell receptor (beta chain) sequence. Antigen unknown. The sample belongs to a study of T cell repertoires in cytomegalovirus infection. Study at large: Newly reported HLA-C-restricted and thoroughly characterized HLA-B-restricted CMV epitopes were employed. TCR beta signatures that were public indicated CMV infection and matching HLA type. Regarding the study as a whole: Dominating the ex vivo response were TCR beta clonotypes that were CMV-specific and HLA-C-restricted.

CDR1 is SGHAT, CDR2 FQNNGV, per germline. With V trimmed by 6 bases and J by 4 bases, 10 bases remained unmatched. The CDR3 sequence is 16 residues long. TCRdb ran MiXCR on the reads and lists one entry per CDR3 protein. The table includes 830,000 or so distinct CDR3 sequences, about 31% detected once. The clonotype originates from a human donor in good health (CMV status not recorded). Some clones in this sample may be carry-over from other donors' samples. This material consisted of cultured CD8+ T cells from PBMCs, taken from culture after CMV antigen stimulation. The chain couples TRBV11-2 to TRBJ2-1, with TRBD1 identical over 9 bases. The CDR3 spells CASSFSGTGTYNEQFF. CDR3 in DNA: TGTGCCAGCAGTTTTTCCGGGACAGGGACATACAATGAGCAGTTCTTC. Variable domain in full (rest from reference TRBV11-2 and TRBJ2-1): EAGVAQSPRYKIIEKRQSVAFWCNPISGHATLYWYQQILGQGPKLLIQFQNNGVVDDSQLPKDRFSAERLKGVDSTLKIQPAKLEDSAVYLCASSFSGTGTYNEQFFGPGTRLTVL.